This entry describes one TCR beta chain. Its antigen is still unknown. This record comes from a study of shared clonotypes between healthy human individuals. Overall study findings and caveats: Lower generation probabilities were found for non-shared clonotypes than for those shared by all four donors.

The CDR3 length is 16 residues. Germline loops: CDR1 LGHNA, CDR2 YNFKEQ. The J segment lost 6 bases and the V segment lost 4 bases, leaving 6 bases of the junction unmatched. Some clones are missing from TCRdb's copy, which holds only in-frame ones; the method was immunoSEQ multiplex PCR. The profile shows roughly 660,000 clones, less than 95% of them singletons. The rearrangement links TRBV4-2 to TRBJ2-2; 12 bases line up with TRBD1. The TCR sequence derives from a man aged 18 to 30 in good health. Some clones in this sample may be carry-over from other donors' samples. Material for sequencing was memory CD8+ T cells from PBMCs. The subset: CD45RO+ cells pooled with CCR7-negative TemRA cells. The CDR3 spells CASSPRDRGLSGELFF. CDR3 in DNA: TGTGCCAGCAGCCCCCGGGACAGGGGGCTTTCCGGGGAGCTGTTTTTT.